These 15 T cell receptor beta chains share one sample of origin, sequenced in a study of human T cells and chemical hapten exposure. Unfractionated whole blood yielded the extracted total RNA. TCRdb independently ran MiXCR on the 5' RACE reads; one entry per CDR3 protein. The data contain some 150,000 distinct CDR3 sequences, roughly 4.1% of them singletons. The receptor set was obtained from a female donor in good health.

This clonotype was picked up many times. This chain joins TRBV20-1 and TRBJ2-7, with D unresolved. Trimming shortened V by 3 bases and J by 3 bases, and 15 bases separated the two germline ends. Germline CDR1 and CDR2: DFQATT and SNEGSKA (reference sequence). The CDR3 totals 14 residues. CDR3 coding DNA: TGCAGTGCTAGTTTACCTGGACGGAACTACGAGCAGTACTTC. This encodes CSASLPGRNYEQYF.

This clonotype showed up many times. This sequence joins TRBV4-3 and TRBJ1-1; D may be TRBD1 (5 bases). This CDR3 region has 17 residues. Germline loops: CDR1 LGHNA, CDR2 YSLEER. The V end lost 0 bases, the J end lost 0 bases, and 14 bases lay between the germline ends. Here the CDR3 DNA reads TGCGCCAGCAGCCAAGATCCCCTCCGGGGGATGAACACTGAAGCTTTCTTT. Translating gives CASSQDPLRGMNTEAFF.

This clonotype was detected only a few times. The rearrangement uses TRBV29-1 and TRBJ1-1, with D possibly TRBD1 on 5 matching bases. Trimming took off 3 bases at V and 0 bases at J, with 8 bases between the two ends. This CDR3 region has 13 residues. The germline CDR1 and CDR2 sequences are SQVTM and ANQGSEA. In DNA, the CDR3 is TGCAGCGTTGATCGGGGCTTGAACACTGAAGCTTTCTTT. Translation gives CSVDRGLNTEAFF.

This clonotype was detected ten times or more. The chain couples TRBV30 to TRBJ2-7; D remains unclear. This CDR3 spans 12 amino acids. Between the trimmed V and J ends, which lost 6 bases and 0 bases, there was a span of 9 bases. From germline, CDR1 is GTSNPN and CDR2 SVGIG (reference sequence). DNA for the CDR3: TGTGCCTGCCAAATTAACTCCTACGAGCAGTACTTC. Its protein product is CACQINSYEQYF. The whole variable domain, remainder taken from reference TRBV30 and TRBJ2-7, is SQTIHQWPATLVQPVGSPLSLECTVEGTSNPNLYWYRQAAGRGLQLLFYSVGIGQISSEVPQNLSASRPQDRQFILSSKKLLLSDSGFYLCACQINSYEQYFGPGTRLTVT.

This clonotype was counted many times. The chain employs TRBV20-1 and TRBJ1-4; tentatively, D is TRBD1 (5 bases). The CDR3 totals 16 residues. Germline assignment: CDR1 DFQATT and CDR2 SNEGSKA (reference sequence). The V end lost 0 bases, the J end lost 5 bases, and 16 bases lay between the germline ends. CDR3 region: CSARDHLRDSNEKLFF. The CDR3, as DNA: TGCAGTGCTAGAGATCACCTCCGGGACTCCAATGAAAAACTGTTTTTT.

This clonotype was seen repeatedly, ten times or more. V usage is TRBV5-4 and J usage is TRBJ2-1; D not certain. The V end lost 0 bases, the J end lost 10 bases, and 8 bases lay between the germline ends. Germline V gene lookup returns CDR1 SGHNT and CDR2 YYREEE (reference sequence). This CDR3 has 12 residues. The CDR3 DNA sequence: TGTGCCAGCAGCTTGGCGTTTCACGAGCAGTTCTTC. Its translation: CASSLAFHEQFF.

The CDR3 loop reads CSASWVAGRSQFF. CDR3 DNA: TGCAGTGCTAGCTGGGTAGCGGGCCGCTCCCAGTTCTTC. The chain carries TRBV20-1 and TRBJ2-1; 7 nucleotides line up with TRBD2. The CDR3 consists of 13 residues. Germline lookup yields CDR1 DFQATT and CDR2 SNEGSKA (reference sequence). V shed 3 bases, J shed 13 bases, and the junction held 12 bases outside the gene matches.

The sample holds many counts of this clonotype. The genes are TRBV12-3 or TRBV12-4 and TRBJ2-4; TRBD1 aligns across 9 bases. Trimming at V came to 4 bases and at J to 8 bases, leaving 6 bases not matched to a gene. The CDR3 spans 14 residues. CDR3 residues: CASSSRQGGDIQYF. CDR3 DNA sequence: TGTGCCAGCAGTTCCCGACAGGGGGGGGACATTCAGTACTTC.

This clonotype was seen at least ten times. The chain links TRBV7-2 to TRBJ2-7; 8 bases are a match to TRBD1. J gave up 4 bases and V 4 bases, and 6 bases lay outside the gene matches. The CDR3 length is 14 residues. Germline values: CDR1 SGHTA, CDR2 FQGNSA. This CDR3 reads CASSSSTGVYEQYF. CDR3 DNA sequence: TGTGCCAGCAGCTCCTCGACAGGGGTGTACGAGCAGTACTTC.

V and J are TRBV5-8 and TRBJ2-2; TRBD2 might be the D (5 bases). Trimming stripped 7 bases from V and 5 bases from J, with 15 bases between. CDR1 and CDR2 (germline): SGHTS, YDEGEE. The CDR3 runs to 14 residues. The CDR3 DNA is TGTGCCAGCGGAACTAGGAGAGGAACCGGGGAGCTGTTTTTT. It specifies CASGTRRGTGELFF.

This clonotype was detected ten times or more. The chain uses TRBV4-2 and TRBJ2-7; 9 bases align to TRBD2. Unmatched junction bases numbered 7, after V lost 0 bases and J lost 7 bases. This CDR3 is built from 15 residues. Germline values: CDR1 LGHNA, CDR2 YNFKEQ. In DNA form, the CDR3 reads TGTGCCAGCAGCCAAGACGAGGGGGCGGGAGGGGAGCAGTACTTC. It yields the protein CASSQDEGAGGEQYF.

This clonotype was recorded a few times. The chain employs TRBV6-2 or TRBV6-3 and TRBJ1-2; D call uncertain. Per the germline V gene, CDR1 is MNHEY and CDR2 is SVGEGT. Trimming pared 6 bases from V and 7 bases from J, leaving 15 bases between. The CDR3 contains 13 residues. CDR3 amino acids: CASSSHNEGGYTF. The CDR3 DNA reads as TGTGCCAGCAGCTCCCACAACGAAGGTGGCTACACCTTC.

In this sample, this clonotype turned up a few times. CDR3: CASSSLAGISYEQYF. DNA of the CDR3: TGTGCCAGCAGCTCGCTAGCGGGGATCTCCTACGAGCAGTACTTC. The rearrangement links TRBV7-2 to TRBJ2-7; 9 nucleotides line up with TRBD2. The CDR3 runs to 15 residues. V was clipped by 4 bases and J by 0 bases; unmatched bases: 4. CDR1 is SGHTA, CDR2 FQGNSA, per germline.

This rearrangement joins TRBV7-2 to TRBJ2-7; no reliable D call. This CDR3 is 12 amino acids long. Between the trimmed V and J ends, which lost 4 bases and 0 bases, there was a span of 4 bases. The germline V gene encodes CDR1 SGHTA and CDR2 FQGNSA. The CDR3 here is CASSSLSYEQYF. For the CDR3, the DNA is TGTGCCAGCAGCTCCCTCTCCTACGAGCAGTACTTC.

This clonotype was counted many times. The rearrangement uses TRBV6-2 or TRBV6-3 and TRBJ1-5; no definite D call. CDR3 length: 14 residues. CDR1 and CDR2 from the germline V gene are MNHEY and SVGEGT. V lost 6 bases and J 2 bases, leaving 11 bases between the germline ends. In DNA, the CDR3 is TGTGCCAGCAGAGAATGGGTTGGCAATCAGCCCCAGCATTTT. This encodes CASREWVGNQPQHF.